The 20 T cell receptor beta chains below come from one sample, sequenced in a study of TIL therapy for anti-PD-1-resistant metastatic lung cancer. This was the immunoSEQ v3 assay. Assay used: immunoSEQ multiplex PCR; TCRdb lists only in-frame clones, some missing. The sample lists 55,000 to 60,000 clones, about 70% occurring once. As for time point: pre-treatment sample, taken before nivolumab and TIL therapy. The sample consisted of blood, taken at baseline. These receptors all stem from a person between 25 and 79 years old with non-small cell lung cancer.

This clone was observed once. This sequence joins TRBV2 and TRBJ2-3; 9 nucleotides match TRBD2. The CDR3 consists of 14 residues. The J segment lost 1 base and the V segment lost 7 bases, leaving 3 bases of the junction unmatched. Germline loops: CDR1 SNHLY, CDR2 FYNNEI. CDR3 DNA: TGTGCCAGCACCGGCGGGAGGGGCACAGATACGCAGTATTTT. Its protein is CASTGGRGTDTQYF. The variable domain in full, completed from reference TRBV2 and TRBJ2-3, reads EPEVTQTPSHQVTQMGQEVILRCVPISNHLYFYWYRQILGQKVEFLVSFYNNEISEKSEIFDDQFSVERPDGSNFTLKIRSTKLEDSAMYFCASTGGRGTDTQYFGPGTRLTVL.

The chain employs TRBV2 and TRBJ2-7, with D possibly TRBD2 on 5 matching bases. Germline values: CDR1 SNHLY, CDR2 FYNNEI. There are 13 residues in the CDR3. V was shortened by 7 bases and J by 0 bases, with 10 bases between the two germline ends. CDR3 nucleotides: TGTGCCAGCACGGCAGGACTCTCCTACGAGCAGTACTTC. Its protein product is CASTAGLSYEQYF.

V is TRBV19 and J is TRBJ2-1, with a tentative D call TRBD1 (5 bases). V lost 7 bases and J lost 7, with 8 bases in between. From germline, CDR1 is LNHDA and CDR2 SQIVND (reference sequence). The CDR3 loop spans 11 amino acids. The chain's CDR3 is CASTQGNEQFF. The CDR3 bases are TGTGCCAGTACCCAGGGTAATGAGCAGTTCTTC.

V is TRBV28 and J is TRBJ2-3; 9 nucleotides agree with TRBD2. This CDR3 contains 16 residues. Trimming cost V 8 bases and J 1 base; bases outside gene matches: 10. Per the germline V gene, CDR1 is MDHEN and CDR2 is SYDVKM. This chain's CDR3 is CASQLAGAVGTDTQYF. The CDR3 DNA sequence: TGTGCCAGCCAATTAGCGGGAGCTGTGGGCACAGATACGCAGTATTTT.

The chain has TRBV27 and TRBJ2-7; perhaps TRBD2 as D (7 bases). This CDR3 is 14 amino acids long. Trimming removed 4 bases from V and 3 bases from J, with 13 bases in between. Germline V gene sequence: CDR1 MNHEY, CDR2 SMNVEV (reference sequence). CDR3 coding DNA: TGTGCCAGCAGTTATAGGGGGGGGGTCTACGAGCAGTACTTC. Translating gives CASSYRGGVYEQYF.

The CDR3 DNA is TGTGCCAGCAGCCCCTCTGCGGGGGGCCCGAGTGAGCAGTTCTTC. Protein sequence: CASSPSAGGPSEQFF. This chain connects TRBV4-2 to TRBJ2-1; TRBD2 aligns across 8 bases. J gave up 9 bases and V 4 bases, and 11 bases lay outside the gene matches. The CDR3 spans 15 residues. Germline V gives CDR1 LGHNA, CDR2 YNFKEQ.

CDR3 in DNA: TGCAGCGCCCCCGGGAACACTGAAGCTTTCTTT. Its translation is CSAPGNTEAFF. The chain joins TRBV29-1 to TRBJ1-1; D is undetermined. This CDR3 has 11 amino acids. The V gene's germline CDR1 is SQVTM and CDR2 ANQGSEA. V was clipped by 7 bases and J by 1 base, with 7 bases between them.

This clone was observed a few times. V is TRBV10-1 and J is TRBJ1-2, with TRBD1 matching over 7 bases. This CDR3 comprises 16 residues. With 0 bases clipped from V and 5 bases from J, the junction kept 9 bases outside the gene matches. Germline assignment: CDR1 WNHNN and CDR2 SYGVQD (reference sequence). CDR3 residues: CASSESVGQGVYGYTF. CDR3 sequence (DNA): TGCGCCAGCAGTGAGTCGGTGGGGCAGGGGGTGTATGGCTACACCTTC.

A few counts support this clone. The genes are TRBV2 and TRBJ1-5; TRBD1 aligns across 7 bases. CDR3 length: 14 residues. CDR1 and CDR2 from the germline V gene are SNHLY and FYNNEI. V lost 6 bases to trimming and J lost 4 bases; unmatched junction nucleotides: 6. This CDR3 is CASRWTGTNQPQHF. CDR3 nucleotide sequence: TGTGCCAGCAGGTGGACAGGTACTAATCAGCCCCAGCATTTT.

The rearrangement uses TRBV9 and TRBJ1-1; D remains ambiguous. Trimming took 3 bases from V and 4 from J, leaving 16 bases between them. There are 15 residues in the CDR3. Germline V lookup: CDR1 SGDLS, CDR2 YYNGEE. CDR3: CASSARTTLSTEAFF. The CDR3 coding sequence is TGTGCCAGCAGCGCCCGCACGACCCTTAGCACTGAAGCTTTCTTT.

This sequence joins TRBV11-3 and TRBJ1-3, with 8 bases that match TRBD1. V lost 5 bases to trimming and J lost 0 bases; unmatched junction nucleotides: 3. The CDR3 length is 15 residues. The V gene's germline CDR1 is SGHNT and CDR2 YENEEA. CDR3 region: CASSRDRNSGNTIYF. The CDR3 region has the DNA TGTGCCAGCAGCCGGGACAGGAACTCTGGAAACACCATATATTTT. The complete variable domain, with remaining parts taken from reference TRBV11-3 and TRBJ1-3, reads EAGVVQSPRYKIIEKKQPVAFWCNPISGHNTLYWYLQNLGQGPELLIRYENEEAVDDSQLPKDRFSAERLKGVDSTLKIQPAELGDSAVYLCASSRDRNSGNTIYFGEGSWLTVV.

There are a few counts of this clone. This chain joins TRBV4-2 and TRBJ2-7; no definite D call. This CDR3 has 12 amino acids. Germline CDR1 and CDR2: LGHNA and YNFKEQ. V gave up 0 bases and J gave up 3 bases, with 3 bases separating them. The CDR3 here is CASSQDLYEQYF. Here the CDR3 DNA reads TGTGCCAGCAGCCAAGATCTCTACGAGCAGTACTTC.

V is TRBV7-8 and J is TRBJ2-7; TRBD2 matches at 11 bases. This CDR3 region has 15 residues. The ends lost 5 bases at V and 7 bases at J; junction bases unmatched: 10. Germline V gives CDR1 SGHVS, CDR2 FQNEAQ. CDR3 amino acids: CASSLTSGNPGEQYF. The CDR3 region has the DNA TGTGCCAGCAGCCTGACTAGCGGGAACCCTGGGGAGCAGTACTTC.

The chain couples TRBV6-6 to TRBJ1-5; 9 bases map to TRBD1. Germline CDR1 is MNHNY and CDR2 is SVGAGI (reference sequence). The CDR3 has 15 amino acids. The J segment lost 5 bases and the V segment lost 0 bases, leaving 2 bases of the junction unmatched. DNA of the CDR3: TGTGCCAGCAGTTACTCCGGGACAGGGTATCAGCCCCAGCATTTT. Its translation is CASSYSGTGYQPQHF.

This clone showed up just a few times. The V gene is TRBV28, the J gene TRBJ1-2; D gene unclear. The CDR3 spans 14 residues. V was trimmed by 6 bases and J by 0 bases, leaving 11 bases between them. CDR1 and CDR2 from the germline V gene are MDHEN and SYDVKM. The CDR3 bases are TGTGCCAGCAGCCCATATACAGCTAACTATGGCTACACCTTC. Amino acids: CASSPYTANYGYTF.

V and J are TRBV27 and TRBJ1-5; D is possibly TRBD1 (6 bases). Germline CDR1 and CDR2: MNHEY and SMNVEV (reference sequence). The CDR3 covers 15 residues. The V and J ends lost 5 bases and 1 base respectively, with 12 bases between them. The CDR3 region is CASSPDRMSNQPQHF. CDR3 DNA sequence: TGTGCCAGCAGTCCGGACAGAATGAGCAATCAGCCCCAGCATTTT.

The gene calls are TRBV10-3 and TRBJ1-2, with D uncertain. Germline V gene sequence: CDR1 ENHRY, CDR2 SYGVKD. This CDR3 is 12 amino acids long. V gave up 3 bases and J gave up 4 bases, with 6 bases separating them. The CDR3 nucleotides are TGTGCCATCAGTGAAGGTATCTATGGCTACACCTTC. Translated: CAISEGIYGYTF.

This clone was counted only a few times. This rearrangement joins TRBV2 to TRBJ2-7; D remains unclear. The ends were cut back, 7 bases at V and 5 bases at J, with 15 bases in the middle. In germline, CDR1 is SNHLY, CDR2 FYNNEI. The CDR3 length is 13 residues. CDR3 in DNA: TGTGCCAGCATGTTCAGGTTCATCGACGAGCAGTACTTC. The encoded protein is CASMFRFIDEQYF.

This clone was found a few times. The rearrangement links TRBV10-3 to TRBJ1-1, with D possibly TRBD1 on 6 matching bases. CDR1 and CDR2 (germline): ENHRY, SYGVKD. V lost 4 bases, J lost 6 bases, and 12 bases lay in between. The CDR3 contains 13 residues. The CDR3 protein is CAISGGAGAEAFF. The CDR3 DNA reads as TGTGCCATCAGTGGAGGGGCAGGGGCTGAAGCTTTCTTT.

The V and J genes are TRBV5-1 and TRBJ2-7; D is ambiguous. This CDR3 is 15 amino acids long. V lost 0 bases and J 0 bases, leaving 10 bases between the germline ends. Per germline, CDR1 SGHRS and CDR2 YFSETQ. The CDR3 bases are TGCGCCAGCAGCTTGGAGGGTGTTACCTCCTACGAGCAGTACTTC. Its protein is CASSLEGVTSYEQYF.